The T cell receptor beta chain described here comes from a study of CD8+ T cells in alopecia areata. Turning to the study itself: Patients received oral tofacitinib, 5 to 10 mg twice daily, for moderate-to-severe alopecia areata.

Regarding the study as a whole: Compared with normal scalp, lesional scalp had higher clonality and more expanded CD8+ clones.

Germline V gene lookup returns CDR1 SGHRS and CDR2 YFSETQ. V lost 4 bases, J lost 5 bases, and 8 bases lay in between. There are 12 residues in the CDR3. Reverse transcribed after extraction, RNA yielded cDNA as the sequencing template. Assay: immunoSEQ multiplex PCR; the TCRdb copy retains only in-frame clones and omits some. The profile shows 150,000 to 200,000 clones, approximately 57% of them singletons. The treatment denotes: oral pan-JAK inhibitor, 5-10 mg twice daily. CD4+ and CD8+ T cells were sorted from PBMCs stained for CD3, CD4 and CD8. A word on this clone: Its antigen is not known.

The origin of this receptor is a human donor with alopecia areata. Sequencing used CD4+ T cells sorted from blood, obtained at week 24, from a patient treated with tofacitinib. The chain couples TRBV5-1 to TRBJ2-3; D possibly corresponds to TRBD1 (5 bases). CDR3 DNA: TGCGCCAGCAGCCTGCAGGGAGATACGCAGTATTTT. It codes for CASSLQGDTQYF.